At least ten counts were recorded for the clone carrying this T cell receptor (beta chain). Via MiXCR, TCRdb re-called the 5' RACE reads, giving one row per CDR3 protein. The sample shows roughly 100,000 distinct CDR3 sequences, 10% to 11% of them seen only once. This CDR3 contains 15 residues. Germline V gene sequence: CDR1 SGHRS, CDR2 YFSETQ. V shed 6 bases, J shed 0 bases, and the junction held 4 bases outside the gene matches. These data originate in a study of neurological immune-mediated disorders. The time point is: longitudinal time-point 3. The J gene is TRBJ2-3, the V gene TRBV5-1; 10 bases are a match to TRBD1. The receptor was derived from a female donor with HTLV-1-associated myelopathy (HAM/TSP). Specimen: PBMCs. CDR3 nucleotide sequence: TGCGCCAGCAAGCAGGACAGGGGGAGCACAGATACGCAGTATTTT. It yields the protein CASKQDRGSTDTQYF.